This is a list of T cell receptor beta chains from one sample in a study of blood T cell repertoires in COVID-19. TCRdb's table, derived via immunoSEQ multiplex PCR, lists solely in-frame clones and lacks some. Of some 240,000 clones listed, 75% to 85% were seen once; the top ten hold more than 2%. Sequenced input: peripheral blood. These receptors all stem from a woman in her sixties or seventies with COVID-19, enrolled during active disease. Each CDR3 is given with its conserved first and last residue. Each record gives: CDR3 DNA, CDR3 protein, D gene, clone size, V gene, J gene. A D gene is named only where the DNA matches it firmly. Clone size is not always given. Where it is, it says once, few, many or a class for expanded clones.

TGTGCCACCAGCAGACCGGGTCTCCTAAGCAATCAGCCCCAGCATTTT,CATSRPGLLSNQPQHF,-,once,TRBV15,TRBJ1-5
TGTGCCAGCAGTTTTCTAGGAAACACCATATATTTT,CASSFLGNTIYF,-,-,TRBV12-3/TRBV12-4,TRBJ1-3
TGTGCCAGCAGCACCCGAGGGGTTGGGACTAGCGGGAGGTTAGAGCAGTTCTTC,CASSTRGVGTSGRLEQFF,TRBD2,-,TRBV7-3,TRBJ2-1
TGTGCCAGTAGTCCCGAGGAGACAGGGGGAAATCAGCCCCAGCATTTT,CASSPEETGGNQPQHF,TRBD1,-,TRBV19,TRBJ1-5
TGCAGCGCTGTGGGACAGTTGAACACTGAAGCTTTCTTT,CSAVGQLNTEAFF,TRBD1,-,TRBV29-1,TRBJ1-1
TGTGCCAGCAGTTACGAGGGGGCCAACACCGGGGAGCTGTTTTTT,CASSYEGANTGELFF,TRBD1,-,TRBV9,TRBJ2-2
TGTGCCAGCAGCTTAGGGGACAGGTCGGGCACCGGGGAGCTGTTTTTT,CASSLGDRSGTGELFF,TRBD1,once,TRBV7-9,TRBJ2-2
TGTGCCAGCTCACTACAGAGCTCTGGAAACACCATATATTTT,CASSLQSSGNTIYF,-,once,TRBV18,TRBJ1-3
TGTGCCAGCAATGAGGGCGCCGTTAATGAAAAACTGTTTTTT,CASNEGAVNEKLFF,-,-,TRBV2,TRBJ1-4
TGTGCCAGCAGCCAAACCTACGAGCAGTACTTC,CASSQTYEQYF,-,-,TRBV5-5,TRBJ2-7
TGTGCCAGCAGCCAAGATAAGCGGGGGGTAGAGACCCAGTACTTC,CASSQDKRGVETQYF,TRBD2,-,TRBV3-1/TRBV3-2,TRBJ2-5
TGTGCCAGCTCACCCTTCCCTAGCGGGGGGGCCAACCACAATGAGCAGTTCTTC,CASSPFPSGGANHNEQFF,TRBD2,few,TRBV18,TRBJ2-1
TGTGCCAGCAGCTTGGGCCTACAGGGAGAATATGGCTACACCTTC,CASSLGLQGEYGYTF,-,once,TRBV5-4,TRBJ1-2
TGTGCCAGTAGTACCTTAAGGGACAGGGTGTCTCGTTATAGCAATCAGCCCCAGCATTTT,CASSTLRDRVSRYSNQPQHF,TRBD1,few,TRBV19,TRBJ1-5
TGCGCCAGCAGCTGGACAGCCGATTCACCCCTCCACTTT,CASSWTADSPLHF,-,few,TRBV5-1,TRBJ1-6
TGTGCCAGCGGAGACAGGGAAAGGGGTTTACTTTTT,CASGDRERGLLF,TRBD1,-,TRBV2,TRBJ1-4
TGTGCCAGCAGCCCCATAGGGACAGACGTACAAGAGACCCAGTACTTC,CASSPIGTDVQETQYF,TRBD1,-,TRBV7-8,TRBJ2-5
TGTGCCAGCAGCTTTACGGCAGGGGACAATCAGCCCCAGCATTTT,CASSFTAGDNQPQHF,-,-,TRBV11-2,TRBJ1-5
TGTGCCAGCAGTGAAGGATTACAGGGTAGCGGCTACACCTTC,CASSEGLQGSGYTF,-,-,TRBV2,TRBJ1-2
TGCACCAGCCAAGCCCATCCCCCCCCGGACAGGGACCTCTCTGGGGCCAACGTCCTGACTTTC,CTSQAHPPPDRDLSGANVLTF,-,few,TRBV1,TRBJ2-6
TGTGCCAGCAGCTTATATCAGGGCACAGATACGCAGTATTTT,CASSLYQGTDTQYF,-,once,TRBV7-2,TRBJ2-3
TGCGCCAGCAGCCTGGAGGGACAGGGGGCCGAGCAGTACTTC,CASSLEGQGAEQYF,TRBD1,few,TRBV5-1,TRBJ2-7
TGTGCCAGCAGCGCGTTCGGACAGGGGGGCTACACCTTC,CASSAFGQGGYTF,TRBD1,-,TRBV9,TRBJ1-2
TGTGCCAGGGACACTCGACCCTACGAGCAGTACTTC,CARDTRPYEQYF,-,-,TRBV6-5,TRBJ2-7
TGTGCCAGCAGCTTGGACAAGAGCTCCTACGAGCAGTACTTC,CASSLDKSSYEQYF,-,-,TRBV11-2,TRBJ2-7
TGTGCCACCAGTTCGGCAGGGGGCGGCAATGAGCAGTTCTTC,CATSSAGGGNEQFF,TRBD1,-,TRBV24-1,TRBJ2-1
TGTGCCAGCAGTTCACCACAGGGAAGAAACACTGAAGCTTTCTTT,CASSSPQGRNTEAFF,-,-,TRBV6-5,TRBJ1-1
TGCGCCAGCAGCTTGTCCGGGTCTGGGACTGAAGCTTTCTTT,CASSLSGSGTEAFF,-,-,TRBV5-1,TRBJ1-1
TGCGCCAGCAGCCAAGCACCGAGCGGGGGGGATACGCAGTATTTT,CASSQAPSGGDTQYF,TRBD2,-,TRBV4-1,TRBJ2-3
TGTGCCAGCAGCCCCCGGGACAGGGGCCCCGAGCAGTACTTC,CASSPRDRGPEQYF,TRBD1,-,TRBV13,TRBJ2-7
TGTGCCAGCAGCGTAGCTACGGCGGGGGGAGTTTACAATGAGCAGTTCTTC,CASSVATAGGVYNEQFF,TRBD2,once,TRBV9,TRBJ2-1
TGTGCCACCAGCAGAGGCCAGGGGGGTGAAAAACTGTTTTTT,CATSRGQGGEKLFF,TRBD1,-,TRBV15,TRBJ1-4
TGCGCCAGCAGCCAAGATGCGGGCGGTGGTTATCAGCCCCAGCATTTT,CASSQDAGGGYQPQHF,-,-,TRBV4-3,TRBJ1-5
TGTGCCAGCAGCGCCACGGCACCGGGACTAGCGGGAGGGAGGAGCTCCTACGAGCAGTACTTC,CASSATAPGLAGGRSSYEQYF,TRBD2,-,TRBV9,TRBJ2-7
TGTGCCAGCAAAAGAACGGGACAGGGAGGACCTTCACCCCTCCACTTT,CASKRTGQGGPSPLHF,TRBD1,-,TRBV7-2,TRBJ1-6
TGTGCCAGCAGCTCCGGCGGGACTAGTCTCTACGAGCAGTACTTC,CASSSGGTSLYEQYF,TRBD2,-,TRBV7-9,TRBJ2-7
TGTGCCAGCAGCCCCTTCTTTTTTTCGACATCCCACACTGAAGCTTTCTTT,CASSPFFFSTSHTEAFF,-,-,TRBV11-3,TRBJ1-1
TGTGCCAGCAGTGTTACCTTGGGTGGGGTTGGAGGGAACACTGAAGCTTTCTTT,CASSVTLGGVGGNTEAFF,-,-,TRBV6-1,TRBJ1-1
TGTGCCAGCTCACCTACGACAGGGCAGGGGACCACTGAAGCTTTCTTT,CASSPTTGQGTTEAFF,TRBD1,-,TRBV18,TRBJ1-1
TGTGCCAGCAGCCGGGGAAACACCATATATTTT,CASSRGNTIYF,-,-,TRBV5-6,TRBJ1-3
TGTGCCTGGAGTGTGGGACAGCTCAATTCACCCCTCCACTTT,CAWSVGQLNSPLHF,TRBD1,once,TRBV30,TRBJ1-6
TGTGCCAGTAGTCCAGGGACAGGGGCCTACGAGCAGTACTTC,CASSPGTGAYEQYF,TRBD1,-,TRBV19,TRBJ2-7
TGTGCCAGCAGCTTTCGCGACAGAAAGAACACTGAAGCTTTCTTT,CASSFRDRKNTEAFF,-,once,TRBV4-2,TRBJ1-1
TGTGCCAGCAGTTACGGACAGTTCTATGGCTACACCTTC,CASSYGQFYGYTF,-,-,TRBV27,TRBJ1-2
TGTGCCAGCAGCTCATTATTAGCGGGGGGCCGGGATGAGCAGTTCTTC,CASSSLLAGGRDEQFF,TRBD2,-,TRBV7-2,TRBJ2-1
TGTGCCAGCAGAGACAGGCCGAACACTGAAGCTTTCTTT,CASRDRPNTEAFF,-,-,TRBV12-3/TRBV12-4,TRBJ1-1
TGTGCCAGTAGTCGGTGGGGCGAAGCTTTCTTT,CASSRWGEAFF,-,once,TRBV19,TRBJ1-1
TGCGCCAGCAGCTCTCGACAGGGAGCTTCTGGAAACACCATATATTTT,CASSSRQGASGNTIYF,TRBD1,-,TRBV4-3,TRBJ1-3
TGCGCCAGCAGCCAAGGAAGGGCGCGGGGCACGGGAAACACCATATATTTT,CASSQGRARGTGNTIYF,-,-,TRBV4-1,TRBJ1-3
TGTGCCAGCAGTCAGGGGACACGGAAAGGAGTGGGCGCTTTCTTT,CASSQGTRKGVGAFF,-,-,TRBV5-8,TRBJ1-1
TGCGCCAGCAGCCAATTGGACAGGGGGTACGAGCAGTACTTC,CASSQLDRGYEQYF,TRBD1,-,TRBV4-3,TRBJ2-7
TGTGCCAGCAGTCTAGGGGGGGACGGGGCAGATACGCAGTATTTT,CASSLGGDGADTQYF,-,-,TRBV11-3,TRBJ2-3